This T cell receptor beta chain was sequenced during a study of a mutant IDH1 vaccine in newly diagnosed glioma. Looking at the study overall: Treatment recipients were about 62% male and around 40% female, and their mean age was approximately 42 years. Patients were pretreated with radiotherapy, temozolomide, or both, mostly both. Visit V12 was scheduled at week 35 and visit V13 at week 47. Notes on the study in general: With respect to changes in top peripheral T cell clonotypes, pseudoprogression seemed unrelated.

Time point in this sample: week 47, end of study. Each vaccine dose was 300 ug of mutant IDH1 20-mer peptide, with topical imiquimod. Method: immunoSEQ multiplex PCR; TCRdb's copy keeps in-frame clones and lacks some. Of around 30,000 clones listed, more than 70% are singletons. The V gene lost 0 bases and the J gene lost 7 bases, with 17 bases spanning the gap. The germline gives CDR1 SGHRS, CDR2 YFSETQ. This CDR3 contains 16 residues. Concerning this clone: Its specificity is not known.

The chain has TRBV5-1 and TRBJ1-5; D uncertain. The TCR originated in a man between 40 and 49 years old with glioma. The material sequenced was PBMCs, taken from a glioma patient whose treatment included an IDH1 peptide vaccine. The CDR3 DNA reads as TGCGCCAGCAGCTTGGGGTCTGGGGATATGGGCCAGCCCCAGCATTTT. It specifies CASSLGSGDMGQPQHF.